The 19 T cell receptor beta chains below come from one sample, sequenced in a study of regulatory T cells in long-lasting Graves disease. Time point given: persistent/refractory GD, antithyroid drugs over 5 years with positive TRAb. After RNA was extracted from PBMCs, the TCR library was made from it. Library construction for TCR beta used iRepertoire HTBI primers and Arm-PCR of CDR3 regions. From the multiplex PCR reads, TCRdb called clonotypes with MiXCR, one entry per CDR3 protein. This sample has about 460,000 distinct CDR3 sequences; 22% occur once, and the top ten carry around 13%. The source material was peripheral blood mononuclear cells (PBMCs), sampled when the disease was refractory, from a patient treated with antithyroid drugs. These receptors were obtained from a female donor with Graves disease.

As concerns this clonotype: The likely explanation is a read error, given a far larger clone one base away. CDR3 protein: CASSTPQGLETQYF. The CDR3 bases are TGTGCCAGCAGCACACCTCAGGGTCTGGAGACCCAGTACTTC. The chain has TRBV2 and TRBJ2-4, with a tentative D call TRBD1 (5 bases). The J call may not be correct, given that the DNA end is closer to TRBJ2-5. The V gene's germline CDR1 is SNHLY and CDR2 FYNNEI. This CDR3 is 14 amino acids long.

The chain employs TRBV20-1 and TRBJ1-4; D remains unclear. Germline-derived CDR1 and CDR2 are DFQATT and SNEGSKA (reference sequence). V was cut by 5 bases and J by 0 bases, with 10 bases left in between. CDR3 length: 14 residues. The CDR3 DNA sequence: TGCAGTGCTTGGGATGTTACAACTAATGAAAAACTGTTTTTT. Protein product: CSAWDVTTNEKLFF.

This clonotype was detected ten times or more. The rearrangement uses TRBV6-1 and TRBJ1-1, with D tentatively TRBD1 (6 bases). CDR3 length equals 15 residues. The V gene's germline CDR1 is MNHNS and CDR2 SASEGT. The V and J ends lost 1 base and 1 base respectively, with 10 bases between them. This CDR3 is CASSEEGGWNTEAFF. The CDR3 DNA follows: TGTGCCAGCAGTGAAGAGGGGGGCTGGAACACTGAAGCTTTCTTT.

The chain recombines TRBV28 with TRBJ2-1; 10 nucleotides match TRBD2. This CDR3 comprises 15 residues. Trimming cost V 7 bases and J 6 bases; bases outside gene matches: 9. Germline V gene sequence: CDR1 MDHEN, CDR2 SYDVKM. The CDR3 DNA reads as TGTGCCAGCACCCCTAGCGGGAGAGGGGCCAATGAGCAGTTCTTC. This sequence encodes CASTPSGRGANEQFF.

The chain couples TRBV6-1 to TRBJ1-5; 7 bases match TRBD1. Per the germline V gene, CDR1 is MNHNS and CDR2 is SASEGT. The CDR3 runs 14 residues. V was clipped by 6 bases and J by 6 bases; unmatched bases: 8. CDR3 bases: TGTGCCAGCAGCCCGACAGGGTTAGGTCAGCCCCAGCATTTT. It is translated as CASSPTGLGQPQHF.

This chain's CDR3 is CASSPRTAPSSNEQFF. CDR3 nucleotide sequence: TGTGCCAGCAGCCCCAGGACCGCCCCTTCATCTAATGAGCAGTTCTTC. The V call is TRBV12-3 or TRBV12-4, the J call TRBJ2-1; no reliable D call. This CDR3 spans 16 amino acids. With 6 bases removed from V and 7 bases from J, the gap between germline ends came to 22 bases.

This clonotype was counted ten times or more. This chain uses TRBV19 with TRBJ1-2; maybe TRBD1 (5 bases). This CDR3 contains 15 residues. Germline CDR1 LNHDA, CDR2 SQIVND (reference sequence). The ends were cut back, 5 bases at V and 1 base at J, with 14 bases in the middle. The CDR3 nucleotides are TGTGCCAGTAGTCTCTGGGACGGATTTAACTATGGCTACACCTTC. It yields the protein CASSLWDGFNYGYTF.

This chain links TRBV20-1 with TRBJ1-6, with 8 bases identical to TRBD1. The CDR3 covers 14 residues. V gave up 6 bases and J gave up 9 bases; unmatched junction bases: 10. From germline, CDR1 is DFQATT and CDR2 SNEGSKA (reference sequence). The CDR3 DNA is TGCAGTGCAAAGACAGGGGCGCGGGTTTCACCCCTCCACTTT. This encodes CSAKTGARVSPLHF.

The chain joins TRBV20-1 to TRBJ2-7; 10 bases are a match to TRBD2. This CDR3 is 17 amino acids long. The germline CDR1 and CDR2 sequences are DFQATT and SNEGSKA (reference sequence). Unmatched junction bases numbered 16, after V lost 5 bases and J lost 3 bases. The CDR3 nucleotides read TGCAGTGCTTTTAAGGGGCTAGCGGGGGTTGTTTTCTACGAGCAGTACTTC. Encoded protein: CSAFKGLAGVVFYEQYF.

This clonotype came up many times. The rearrangement uses TRBV27 and TRBJ2-7, with 8 nucleotides matching TRBD1. CDR3 length equals 14 residues. The junction had 7 bases not matched to a gene; V was cut back by 8 bases and J by 1 base. Germline values: CDR1 MNHEY, CDR2 SMNVEV (reference sequence). As DNA, the CDR3 is TGTGCCAGCCGACCGGGACAGGTTTCCTACGAGCAGTACTTC. It encodes CASRPGQVSYEQYF.

CDR3 region: CASSPEAIAGGPDTQYF. The CDR3, as DNA: TGTGCCAGCAGCCCCGAGGCCATAGCGGGAGGCCCAGATACGCAGTATTTT. This sequence joins TRBV9 and TRBJ2-3; TRBD2 matches at 10 bases. Germline CDR1 SGDLS, CDR2 YYNGEE. The CDR3 has 17 residues. V lost 4 bases, J lost 4 bases, and 12 bases stayed unmatched.

The chain uses TRBV20-1 and TRBJ1-1; 7 nucleotides line up with TRBD1. Germline CDR1 reads DFQATT; CDR2 reads SNEGSKA (reference sequence). The CDR3 sequence is 14 residues long. V shed 0 bases, J shed 5 bases, and the junction held 6 bases outside the gene matches. This CDR3 is CSAREGGTQTEAFF. The CDR3 DNA reads as TGCAGTGCTAGAGAAGGGGGCACCCAAACTGAAGCTTTCTTT.

This clonotype was seen ten or more times. This sequence joins TRBV12-3 or TRBV12-4 and TRBJ2-5, with no clear D. The CDR3 covers 14 residues. The V end was cut by 3 bases, the J end by 7 bases, with 15 bases between. CDR3 coding DNA: TGTGCCAGCAGTTTCCGGGCCAGGCAGTCGACCCAGTACTTC. Translated: CASSFRARQSTQYF.

The chain joins TRBV28 to TRBJ1-2, with 7 bases identical to TRBD1. The CDR3 is made up of 13 amino acids. Germline V gene lookup returns CDR1 MDHEN and CDR2 SYDVKM. V gave up 2 bases and J gave up 7 bases; unmatched junction bases: 4. In nucleotides, the CDR3 is TGTGCCAGCAGTTTACAGGGGGACTGTGGCTACACCTTC. Translating gives CASSLQGDCGYTF.

In its sample, this clonotype was seen many times. The chain links TRBV11-2 to TRBJ1-4; D gene uncertain. The CDR3 has 12 amino acids. The V gene's germline CDR1 is SGHAT and CDR2 FQNNGV. V lost 2 bases, J lost 8 bases, and 6 bases lay in between. The CDR3 nucleotides are TGTGCCAGCAGCTTACAAAGGGAAAAACTGTTTTTT. Its translation: CASSLQREKLFF.

This clonotype appeared many times. The CDR3 loop reads CASSSGGTFGEQYF. The CDR3 DNA follows: TGTGCCAGCAGCTCCGGGGGGACATTCGGGGAGCAGTACTTC. This chain joins TRBV7-9 and TRBJ2-7, with a weak D call TRBD2 (7 bases). Germline lookup yields CDR1 SEHNR and CDR2 FQNEAQ (reference sequence). The CDR3 consists of 14 residues. The V and J ends lost 4 bases and 7 bases respectively, with 17 bases between them.

The table lists this clonotype with many counts. The CDR3 sequence is CASSSGSGGRPLHF. The CDR3 coding sequence is TGTGCCAGCAGCTCCGGCTCCGGAGGCCGACCCCTCCACTTT. The genes are TRBV7-2 and TRBJ1-6; D is unresolved. CDR3 size: 14 residues. Trimming took off 4 bases at V and 12 bases at J, with 16 bases between the two ends. Germline CDR1 reads SGHTA; CDR2 reads FQGNSA.

For this clonotype: This may arise from a read error, as a much more abundant clone is one base away. The CDR3 DNA follows: TGTGCCAGCAGTGGACAGCATAAGAGCACTGAAGCTTTCTTT. Protein product: CASSGQHKSTEAFF. This chain links TRBV6-2 or TRBV6-3 with TRBJ1-1; tentative D call: TRBD1 (6 bases). The germline V gene encodes CDR1 MNHEY and CDR2 SVGEGT. The germline V and J ends were trimmed by 5 bases and 4 bases, with 14 bases remaining between them. This CDR3 is built from 14 residues.

About this clonotype itself: At one end the junction does not follow the germline gene, possibly because of a read error. The rearrangement uses TRBV28 and TRBJ1-5; no definite D call. Germline V gene sequence: CDR1 MDHEN, CDR2 SYDVKM. The length of the CDR3 is 17 residues. CDR3 DNA sequence: TGTGCTAGCAGTTTTCCCGGACGCCCCCGGAGCAATCAGCCCCAGCATTTT. It codes for CASSFPGRPRSNQPQHF. Variable domain in full (rest from reference TRBV28 and TRBJ1-5): DVKVTQSSRYLVKRTGEKVFLECVQDMDHENMFWYRQDPGLGLRLIYFSYDVKMKEKGDIPEGYSVSREKKERFSLILESASTNQTSMYLCASSFPGRPRSNQPQHFGDGTRLSIL.